This TCR beta chain was sequenced in a study of cytomegalovirus exposure and HLA in healthy donors. Whole-study findings and limits: The study listed some 160 cytomegalovirus-associated TCR beta chains.

Assay used: immunoSEQ multiplex PCR; TCRdb lists only in-frame clones, some missing. The table has 350,000 or so clones, around 86% seen once. Trimming cost V 3 bases and J 1 base; bases outside gene matches: 3. Germline CDR1 and CDR2: MDHEN and SYDVKM. This CDR3 spans 15 amino acids. To note about this clone: Its antigen is still unknown.

Sequencing was done on a sample of PBMCs. V is TRBV28 and J is TRBJ2-3, with 8 positions matching TRBD1. This receptor was identified in a woman younger than 35 in good health and CMV-seronegative. CDR3 protein: CASSLQGAGTDTQYF. The CDR3 DNA sequence: TGTGCCAGCAGTTTGCAGGGGGCAGGCACAGATACGCAGTATTTT.